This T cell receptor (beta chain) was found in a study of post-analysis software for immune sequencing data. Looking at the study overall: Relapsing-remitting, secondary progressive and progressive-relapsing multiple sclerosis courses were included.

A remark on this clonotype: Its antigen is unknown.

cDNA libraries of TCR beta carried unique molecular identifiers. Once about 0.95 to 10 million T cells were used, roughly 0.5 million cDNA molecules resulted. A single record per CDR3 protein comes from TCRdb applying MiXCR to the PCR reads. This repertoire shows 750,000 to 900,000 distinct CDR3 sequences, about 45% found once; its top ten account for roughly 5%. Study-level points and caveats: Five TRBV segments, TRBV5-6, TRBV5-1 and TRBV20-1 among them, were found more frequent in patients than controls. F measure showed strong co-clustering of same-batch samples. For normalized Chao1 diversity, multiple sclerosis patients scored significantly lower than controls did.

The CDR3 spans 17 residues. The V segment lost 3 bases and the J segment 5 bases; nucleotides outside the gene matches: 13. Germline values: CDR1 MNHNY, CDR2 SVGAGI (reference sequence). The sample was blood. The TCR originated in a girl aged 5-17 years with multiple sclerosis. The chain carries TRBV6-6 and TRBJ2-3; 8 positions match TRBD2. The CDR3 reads CASSYPGTRGRKDTQYF. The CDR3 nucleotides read TGTGCCAGCAGTTATCCCGGGACTAGGGGCAGAAAAGATACGCAGTATTTT.